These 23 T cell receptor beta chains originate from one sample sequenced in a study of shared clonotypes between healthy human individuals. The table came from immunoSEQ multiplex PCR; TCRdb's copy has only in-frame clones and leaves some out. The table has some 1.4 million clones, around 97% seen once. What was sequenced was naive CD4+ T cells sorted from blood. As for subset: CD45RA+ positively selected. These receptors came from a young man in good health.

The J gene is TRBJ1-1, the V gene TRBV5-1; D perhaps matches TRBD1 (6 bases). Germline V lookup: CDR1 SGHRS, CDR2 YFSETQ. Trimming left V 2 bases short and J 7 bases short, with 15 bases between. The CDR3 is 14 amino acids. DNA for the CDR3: TGCGCCAGCAGCTTTGGGGACATCTTCCGTGAAGCTTTCTTT. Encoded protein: CASSFGDIFREAFF.

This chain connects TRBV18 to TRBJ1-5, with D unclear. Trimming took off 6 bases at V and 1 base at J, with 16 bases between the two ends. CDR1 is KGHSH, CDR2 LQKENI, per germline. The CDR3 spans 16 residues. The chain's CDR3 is CASSPTAAESNQPQHF. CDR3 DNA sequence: TGTGCCAGCTCGCCCACGGCAGCGGAAAGCAATCAGCCCCAGCATTTT.

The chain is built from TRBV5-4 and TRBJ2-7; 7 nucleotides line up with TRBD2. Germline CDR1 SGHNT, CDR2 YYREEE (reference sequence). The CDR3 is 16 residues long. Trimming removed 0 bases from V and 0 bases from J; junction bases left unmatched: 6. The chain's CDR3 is CASSLGSGGSSYEQYF. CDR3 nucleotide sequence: TGTGCCAGCAGCTTGGGGTCGGGAGGAAGCTCCTACGAGCAGTACTTC.

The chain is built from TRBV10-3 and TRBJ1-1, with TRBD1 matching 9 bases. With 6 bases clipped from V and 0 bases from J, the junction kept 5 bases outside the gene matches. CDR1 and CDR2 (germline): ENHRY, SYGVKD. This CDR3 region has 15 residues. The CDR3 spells CAISWDRDMNTEAFF. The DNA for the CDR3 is TGTGCCATCAGCTGGGACAGGGATATGAACACTGAAGCTTTCTTT.

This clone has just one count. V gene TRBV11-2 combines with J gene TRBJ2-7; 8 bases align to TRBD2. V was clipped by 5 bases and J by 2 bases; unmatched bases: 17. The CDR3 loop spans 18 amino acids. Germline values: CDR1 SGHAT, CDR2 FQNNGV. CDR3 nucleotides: TGTGCCAGCAGCCCTGGCTTTATTAGCGGGACTAAGACCTACGAGCAGTACTTC. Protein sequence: CASSPGFISGTKTYEQYF.

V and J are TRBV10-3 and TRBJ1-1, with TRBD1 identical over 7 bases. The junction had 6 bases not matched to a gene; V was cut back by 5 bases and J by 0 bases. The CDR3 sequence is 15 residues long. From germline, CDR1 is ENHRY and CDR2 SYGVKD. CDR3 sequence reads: CAISIRQGLNTEAFF. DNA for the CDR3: TGTGCCATCAGTATAAGACAGGGCCTGAACACTGAAGCTTTCTTT.

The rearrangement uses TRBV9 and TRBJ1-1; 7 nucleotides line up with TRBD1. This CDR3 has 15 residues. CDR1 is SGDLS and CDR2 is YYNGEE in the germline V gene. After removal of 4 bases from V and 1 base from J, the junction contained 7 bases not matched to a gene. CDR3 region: CASSPRDRENTEAFF. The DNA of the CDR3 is TGTGCCAGCAGCCCCAGGGACAGAGAGAACACTGAAGCTTTCTTT.

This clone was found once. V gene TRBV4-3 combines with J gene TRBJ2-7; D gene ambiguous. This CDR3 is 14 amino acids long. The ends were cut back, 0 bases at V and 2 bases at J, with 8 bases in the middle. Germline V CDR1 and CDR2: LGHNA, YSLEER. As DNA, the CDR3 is TGCGCCAGCAGCCAAGATGGCCGTACCTACGAGCAGTACTTC. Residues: CASSQDGRTYEQYF.

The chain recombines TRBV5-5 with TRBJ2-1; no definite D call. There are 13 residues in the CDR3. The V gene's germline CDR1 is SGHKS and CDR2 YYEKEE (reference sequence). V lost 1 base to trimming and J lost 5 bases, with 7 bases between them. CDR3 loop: CASSLNPHNEQFF. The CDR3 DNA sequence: TGTGCCAGCAGCTTGAATCCCCACAATGAGCAGTTCTTC.

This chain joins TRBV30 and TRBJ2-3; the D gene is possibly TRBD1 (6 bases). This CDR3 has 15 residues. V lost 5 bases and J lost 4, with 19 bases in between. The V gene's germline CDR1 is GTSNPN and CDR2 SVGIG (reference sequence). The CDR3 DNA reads TGTGCCTGGGAGAGGACAGCTTTCAATTCAGATACGCAGTATTTT. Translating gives CAWERTAFNSDTQYF. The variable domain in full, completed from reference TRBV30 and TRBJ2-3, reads SQTIHQWPATLVQPVGSPLSLECTVEGTSNPNLYWYRQAAGRGLQLLFYSVGIGQISSEVPQNLSASRPQDRQFILSSKKLLLSDSGFYLCAWERTAFNSDTQYFGPGTRLTVL.

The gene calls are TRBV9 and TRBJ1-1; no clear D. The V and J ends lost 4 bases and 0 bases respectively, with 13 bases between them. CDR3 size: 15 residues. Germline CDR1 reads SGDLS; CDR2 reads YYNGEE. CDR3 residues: CASSHLSSMNTEAFF. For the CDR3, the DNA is TGTGCCAGCAGCCATCTTTCCAGCATGAACACTGAAGCTTTCTTT.

The DNA for the CDR3 is TGTGCCACCCGCCTAGCGGGAGGAAACACCGGGGAGCTGTTTTTT. This codes for CATRLAGGNTGELFF. The J gene is TRBJ2-2, the V gene TRBV28, with 11 nucleotides matching TRBD2. The germline V gene encodes CDR1 MDHEN and CDR2 SYDVKM. The CDR3 length is 15 residues. Trimming removed 10 bases from V and 2 bases from J; junction bases left unmatched: 6.

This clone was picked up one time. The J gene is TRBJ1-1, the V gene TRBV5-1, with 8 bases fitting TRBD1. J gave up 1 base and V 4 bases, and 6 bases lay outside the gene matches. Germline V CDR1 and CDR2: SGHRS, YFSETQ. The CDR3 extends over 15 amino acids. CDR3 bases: TGCGCCAGCAGCCATCGGACAGGGAAGAACACTGAAGCTTTCTTT. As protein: CASSHRTGKNTEAFF.

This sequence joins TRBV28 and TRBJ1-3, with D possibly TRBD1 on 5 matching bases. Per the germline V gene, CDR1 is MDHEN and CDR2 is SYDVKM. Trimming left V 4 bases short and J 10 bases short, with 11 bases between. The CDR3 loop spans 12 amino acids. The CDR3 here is CASSYRKSTIYF. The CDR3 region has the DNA TGTGCCAGCAGTTACAGGAAAAGTACCATATATTTT.

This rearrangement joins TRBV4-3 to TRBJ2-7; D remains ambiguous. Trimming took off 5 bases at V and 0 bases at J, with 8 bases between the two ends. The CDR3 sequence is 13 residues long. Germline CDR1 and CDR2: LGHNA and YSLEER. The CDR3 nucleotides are TGCGCCAGCAGCATCCGGGTCTCCTACGAGCAGTACTTC. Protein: CASSIRVSYEQYF.

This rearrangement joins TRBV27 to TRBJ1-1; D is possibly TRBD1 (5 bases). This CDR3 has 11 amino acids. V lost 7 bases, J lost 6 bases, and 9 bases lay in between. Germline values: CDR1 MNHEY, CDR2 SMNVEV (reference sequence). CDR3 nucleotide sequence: TGTGCCAGCACCTGGGGGGCTGAAGCTTTCTTT. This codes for CASTWGAEAFF.

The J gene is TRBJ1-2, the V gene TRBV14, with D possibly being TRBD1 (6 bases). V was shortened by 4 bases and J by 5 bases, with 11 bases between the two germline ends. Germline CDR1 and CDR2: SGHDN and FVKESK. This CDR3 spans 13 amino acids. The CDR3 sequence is CASSPGTSYGYTF. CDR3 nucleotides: TGTGCCAGCAGCCCCGGGACATCTTATGGCTACACCTTC.

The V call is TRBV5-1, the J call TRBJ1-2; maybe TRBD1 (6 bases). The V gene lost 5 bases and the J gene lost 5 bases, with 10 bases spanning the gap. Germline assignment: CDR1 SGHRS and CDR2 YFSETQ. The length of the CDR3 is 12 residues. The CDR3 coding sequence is TGCGCCAGCAGAAGGGGGGTGTATGGCTACACCTTC. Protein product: CASRRGVYGYTF.

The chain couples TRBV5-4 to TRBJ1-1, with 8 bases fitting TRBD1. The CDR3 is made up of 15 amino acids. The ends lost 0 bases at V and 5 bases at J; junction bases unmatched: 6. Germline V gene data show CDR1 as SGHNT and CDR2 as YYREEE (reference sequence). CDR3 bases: TGTGCCAGCAGCTTGGGGAGACAGGGGCATACTGAAGCTTTCTTT. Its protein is CASSLGRQGHTEAFF.

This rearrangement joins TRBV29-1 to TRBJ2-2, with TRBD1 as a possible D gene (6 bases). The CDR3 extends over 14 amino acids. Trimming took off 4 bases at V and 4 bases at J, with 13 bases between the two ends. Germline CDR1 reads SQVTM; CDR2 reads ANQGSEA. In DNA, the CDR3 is TGCAGCGTTGGGGGGCCCATGGGCACCGGGGAGCTGTTTTTT. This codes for CSVGGPMGTGELFF.

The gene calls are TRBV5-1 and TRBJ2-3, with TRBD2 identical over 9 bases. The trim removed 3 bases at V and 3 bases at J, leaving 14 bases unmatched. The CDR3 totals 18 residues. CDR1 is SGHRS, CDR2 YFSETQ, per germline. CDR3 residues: CASSSGHGGRAGTDTQYF. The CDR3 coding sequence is TGCGCCAGCAGCTCGGGTCATGGCGGGAGGGCCGGGACAGATACGCAGTATTTT.

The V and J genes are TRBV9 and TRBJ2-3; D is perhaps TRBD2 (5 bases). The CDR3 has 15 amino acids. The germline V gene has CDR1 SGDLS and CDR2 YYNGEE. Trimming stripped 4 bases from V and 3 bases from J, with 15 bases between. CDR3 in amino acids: CASSPSGHPTDTQYF. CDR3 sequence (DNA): TGTGCCAGCAGCCCGAGCGGTCACCCGACAGATACGCAGTATTTT.

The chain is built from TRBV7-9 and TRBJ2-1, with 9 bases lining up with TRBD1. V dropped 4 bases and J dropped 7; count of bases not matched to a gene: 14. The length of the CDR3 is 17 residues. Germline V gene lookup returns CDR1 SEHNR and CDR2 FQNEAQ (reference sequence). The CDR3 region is CASSSTAGTGRRNEQFF. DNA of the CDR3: TGTGCCAGCAGCTCAACCGCTGGGACAGGGAGGCGGAATGAGCAGTTCTTC.